This entry concerns a single TCR beta chain. The data stem from a study of blood T cells in healthy people across ages. Germline V lookup: CDR1 SNHLY, CDR2 FYNNEI. The CDR3 is 16 amino acids. V lost 1 base, J lost 3 bases, and 15 bases lay in between. The use of a sample-barcoded 5' primer and a J-beta primer mix characterized a second PCR of about 7 to 12 cycles. Via MiXCR, TCRdb re-called the 5' RACE reads, giving one row per CDR3 protein. Counted here are about 570,000 distinct CDR3 sequences, approximately 30% occurring once; the ten biggest clones make up approximately 17%. V is TRBV2 and J is TRBJ2-5; D is unclear. Input material: blood. The clonotype originates from a woman in her seventies in good health. This chain's CDR3 is CASSEVLRTPEETQYF. CDR3 DNA: TGTGCCAGCAGTGAAGTGCTAAGGACGCCTGAAGAGACCCAGTACTTC.